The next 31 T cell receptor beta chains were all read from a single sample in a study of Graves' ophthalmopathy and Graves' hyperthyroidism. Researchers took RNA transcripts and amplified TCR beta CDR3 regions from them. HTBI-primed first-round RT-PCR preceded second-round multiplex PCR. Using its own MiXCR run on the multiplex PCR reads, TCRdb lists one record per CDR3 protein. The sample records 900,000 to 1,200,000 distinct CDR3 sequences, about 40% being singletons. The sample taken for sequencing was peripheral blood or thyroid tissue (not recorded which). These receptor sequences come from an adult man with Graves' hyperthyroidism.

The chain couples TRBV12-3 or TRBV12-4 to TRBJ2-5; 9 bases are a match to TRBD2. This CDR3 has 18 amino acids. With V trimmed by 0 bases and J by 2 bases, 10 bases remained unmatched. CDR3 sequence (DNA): TGTGCCAGCAGTTTAGCTAGCGGGAGTAGGGCGGGACAAGAGACCCAGTACTTC. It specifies CASSLASGSRAGQETQYF.

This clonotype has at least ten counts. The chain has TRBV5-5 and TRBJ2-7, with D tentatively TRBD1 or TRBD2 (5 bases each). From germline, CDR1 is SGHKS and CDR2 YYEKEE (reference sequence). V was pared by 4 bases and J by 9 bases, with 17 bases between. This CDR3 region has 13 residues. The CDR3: CASSEGPEDAQYF. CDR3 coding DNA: TGTGCCAGCAGCGAGGGACCCGAGGACGCGCAGTACTTC.

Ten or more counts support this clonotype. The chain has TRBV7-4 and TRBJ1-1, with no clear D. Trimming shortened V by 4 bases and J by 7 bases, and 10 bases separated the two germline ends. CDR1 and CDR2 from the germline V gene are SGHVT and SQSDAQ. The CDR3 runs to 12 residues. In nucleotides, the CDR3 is TGTGCCAGCAGCTCTTCGTTTCGTGAAGCTTTCTTT. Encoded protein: CASSSSFREAFF. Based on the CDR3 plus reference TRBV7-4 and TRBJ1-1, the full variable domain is GAGVSQSPRYKVAKRGRDVALRCDSISGHVTLYWYRQTLGQGSEVLTYSQSDAQRDKSGRPSGRFSAERPERSVSTLKIQRTEQGDSAVYLCASSSSFREAFFGQGTRLTVV.

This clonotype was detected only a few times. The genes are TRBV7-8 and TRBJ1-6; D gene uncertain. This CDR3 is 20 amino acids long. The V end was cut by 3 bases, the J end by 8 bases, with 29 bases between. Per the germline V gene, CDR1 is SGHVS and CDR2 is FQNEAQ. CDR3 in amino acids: CASSLLLRAGRAIEDSPLHF. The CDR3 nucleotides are TGTGCCAGCAGCTTGCTTCTGCGTGCGGGAAGGGCTATTGAGGATTCACCCCTCCACTTT.

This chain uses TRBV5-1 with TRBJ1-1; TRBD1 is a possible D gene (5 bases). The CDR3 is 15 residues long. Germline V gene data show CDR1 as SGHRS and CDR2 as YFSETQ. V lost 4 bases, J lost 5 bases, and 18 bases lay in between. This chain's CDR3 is CASSPTSGGPTEAFF. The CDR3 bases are TGCGCCAGCAGCCCTACTAGCGGGGGACCAACTGAAGCTTTCTTT.

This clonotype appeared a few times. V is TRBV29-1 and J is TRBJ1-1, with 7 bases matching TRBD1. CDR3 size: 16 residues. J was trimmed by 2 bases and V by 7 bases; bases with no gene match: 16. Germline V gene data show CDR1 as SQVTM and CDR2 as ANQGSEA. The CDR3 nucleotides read TGCAGCGGACGCGACCACCGGGACAGCTACAACACTGAAGCTTTCTTT. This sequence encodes CSGRDHRDSYNTEAFF.

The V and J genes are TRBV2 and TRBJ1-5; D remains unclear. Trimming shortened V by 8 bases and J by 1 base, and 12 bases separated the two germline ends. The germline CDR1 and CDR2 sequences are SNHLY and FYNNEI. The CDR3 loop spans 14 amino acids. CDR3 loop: CASSRGTSNQPQHF. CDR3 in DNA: TGTGCCAGCTCTCGGGGTACGAGCAATCAGCCCCAGCATTTT. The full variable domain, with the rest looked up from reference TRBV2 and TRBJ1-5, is EPEVTQTPSHQVTQMGQEVILRCVPISNHLYFYWYRQILGQKVEFLVSFYNNEISEKSEIFDDQFSVERPDGSNFTLKIRSTKLEDSAMYFCASSRGTSNQPQHFGDGTRLSIL.

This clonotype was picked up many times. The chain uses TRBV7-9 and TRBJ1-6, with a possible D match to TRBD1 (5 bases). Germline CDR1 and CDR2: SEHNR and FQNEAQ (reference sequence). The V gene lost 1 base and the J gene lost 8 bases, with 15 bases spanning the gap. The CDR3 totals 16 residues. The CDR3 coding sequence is TGTGCCAGCAGCTTAGAGGTGGGGCGCGGTGATTCACCCCTCCACTTT. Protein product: CASSLEVGRGDSPLHF.

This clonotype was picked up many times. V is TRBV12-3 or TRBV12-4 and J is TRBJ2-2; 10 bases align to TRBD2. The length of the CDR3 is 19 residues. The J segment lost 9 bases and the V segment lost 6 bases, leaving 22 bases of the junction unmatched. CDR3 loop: CASSPLGLAGVVVYWELFF. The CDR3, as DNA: TGTGCCAGCAGCCCTCTCGGGCTAGCGGGAGTGGTGGTGTACTGGGAGCTGTTTTTT.

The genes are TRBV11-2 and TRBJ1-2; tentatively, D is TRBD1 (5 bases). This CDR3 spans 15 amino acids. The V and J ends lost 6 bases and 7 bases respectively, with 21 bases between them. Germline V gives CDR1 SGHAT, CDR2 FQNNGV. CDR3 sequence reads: CASRSDRSGPFGYTF. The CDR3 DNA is TGTGCCAGCAGGTCCGATCGGTCGGGACCTTTTGGCTACACCTTC.

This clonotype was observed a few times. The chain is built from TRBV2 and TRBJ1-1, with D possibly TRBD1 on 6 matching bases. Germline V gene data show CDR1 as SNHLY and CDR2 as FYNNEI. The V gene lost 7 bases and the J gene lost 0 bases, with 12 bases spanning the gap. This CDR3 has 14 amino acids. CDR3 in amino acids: CASTGGGVNTEAFF. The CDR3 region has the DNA TGTGCCAGCACCGGAGGGGGTGTGAACACTGAAGCTTTCTTT.

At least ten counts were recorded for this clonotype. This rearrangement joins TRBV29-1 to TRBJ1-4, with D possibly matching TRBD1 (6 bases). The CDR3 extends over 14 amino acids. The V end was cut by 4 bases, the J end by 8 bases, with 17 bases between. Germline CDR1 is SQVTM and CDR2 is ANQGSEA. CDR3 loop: CSVAPRGGEEKLFF. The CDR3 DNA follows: TGCAGCGTTGCGCCCAGGGGAGGGGAGGAAAAACTGTTTTTT.

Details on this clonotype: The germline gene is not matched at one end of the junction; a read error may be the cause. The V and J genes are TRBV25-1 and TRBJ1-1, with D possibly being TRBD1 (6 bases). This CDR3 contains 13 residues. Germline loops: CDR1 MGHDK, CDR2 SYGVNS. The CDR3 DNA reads TGTGCCAGCAGTTCAATTGGGGGCACTGGAGCTTCCTTT. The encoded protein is CASSSIGGTGASF.

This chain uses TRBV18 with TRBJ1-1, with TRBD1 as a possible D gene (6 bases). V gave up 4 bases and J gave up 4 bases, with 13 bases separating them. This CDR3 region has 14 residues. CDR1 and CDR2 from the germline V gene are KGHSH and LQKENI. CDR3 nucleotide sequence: TGTGCCAGCTCACAACAGGGACTCGGCACTGAAGCTTTCTTT. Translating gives CASSQQGLGTEAFF.

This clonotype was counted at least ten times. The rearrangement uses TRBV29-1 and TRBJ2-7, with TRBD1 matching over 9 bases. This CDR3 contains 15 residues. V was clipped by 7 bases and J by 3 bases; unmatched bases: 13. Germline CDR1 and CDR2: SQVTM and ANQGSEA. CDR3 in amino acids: CSAGVGTGKFYEQYF. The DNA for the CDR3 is TGCAGCGCAGGCGTTGGGACAGGGAAATTCTACGAGCAGTACTTC.

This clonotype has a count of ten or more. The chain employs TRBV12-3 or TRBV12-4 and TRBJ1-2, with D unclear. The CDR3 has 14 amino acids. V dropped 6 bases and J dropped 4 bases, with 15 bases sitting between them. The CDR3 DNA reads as TGTGCCAGCAGAACGACTGGACTCGCCTATGGCTACACCTTC. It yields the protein CASRTTGLAYGYTF.

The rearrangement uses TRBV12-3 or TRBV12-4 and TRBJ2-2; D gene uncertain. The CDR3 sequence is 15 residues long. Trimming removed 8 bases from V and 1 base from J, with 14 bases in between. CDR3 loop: CASSAGRMNTGELFF. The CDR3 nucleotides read TGTGCCAGCTCGGCTGGCCGGATGAACACCGGGGAGCTGTTTTTT.

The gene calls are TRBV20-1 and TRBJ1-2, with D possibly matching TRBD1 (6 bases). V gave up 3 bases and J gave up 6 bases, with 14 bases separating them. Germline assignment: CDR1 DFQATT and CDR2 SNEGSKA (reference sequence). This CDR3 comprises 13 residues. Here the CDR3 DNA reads TGCAGTGCTAGTGGGCAGGGGTTGAATGGCTACACCTTC. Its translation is CSASGQGLNGYTF.

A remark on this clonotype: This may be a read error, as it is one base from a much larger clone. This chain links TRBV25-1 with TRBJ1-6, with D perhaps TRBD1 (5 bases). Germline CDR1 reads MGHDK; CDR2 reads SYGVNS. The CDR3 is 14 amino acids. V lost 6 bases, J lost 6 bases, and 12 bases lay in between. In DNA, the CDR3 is TGTGCCAGCAGACCGACAGCCTTTAATTCACCCCTCCACTTT. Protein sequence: CASRPTAFNSPLHF.

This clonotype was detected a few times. CDR3 sequence reads: CSVQRSGDRGRSPLHF. For the CDR3, the DNA is TGCAGTGTCCAGAGGTCGGGGGACAGGGGACGATCACCCCTCCACTTT. This sequence joins TRBV20-1 and TRBJ1-6, with 10 bases aligning to TRBD1. Trimming removed 7 bases from V and 10 bases from J; junction bases left unmatched: 16. This CDR3 comprises 16 residues. CDR1 is DFQATT and CDR2 is SNEGSKA in the germline V gene (reference sequence).

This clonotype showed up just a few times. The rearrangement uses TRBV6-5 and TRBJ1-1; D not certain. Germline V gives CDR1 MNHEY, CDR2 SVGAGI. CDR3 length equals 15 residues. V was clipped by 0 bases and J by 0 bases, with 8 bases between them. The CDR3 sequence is CASSYSGTLNTEAFF. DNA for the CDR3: TGTGCCAGCAGTTACTCCGGCACCCTGAACACTGAAGCTTTCTTT.

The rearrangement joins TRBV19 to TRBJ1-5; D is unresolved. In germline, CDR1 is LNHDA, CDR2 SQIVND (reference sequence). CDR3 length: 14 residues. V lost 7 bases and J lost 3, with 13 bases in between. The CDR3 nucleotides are TGTGCCAGTATAGAAACAACAAACAATCAGCCCCAGCATTTT. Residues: CASIETTNNQPQHF.

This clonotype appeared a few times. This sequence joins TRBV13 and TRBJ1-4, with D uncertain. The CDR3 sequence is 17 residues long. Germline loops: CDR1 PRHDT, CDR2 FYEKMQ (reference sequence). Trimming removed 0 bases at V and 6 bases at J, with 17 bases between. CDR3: CASSLGVRQELDEKLFF. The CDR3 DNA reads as TGTGCCAGCAGCTTAGGCGTTCGCCAGGAACTAGATGAAAAACTGTTTTTT.

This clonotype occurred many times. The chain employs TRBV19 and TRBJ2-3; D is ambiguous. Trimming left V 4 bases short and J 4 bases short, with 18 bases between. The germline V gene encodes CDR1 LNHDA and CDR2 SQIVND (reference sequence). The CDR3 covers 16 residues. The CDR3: CASSTRLVRSSDTQYF. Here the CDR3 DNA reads TGTGCCAGTAGTACCCGACTGGTAAGGAGTTCAGATACGCAGTATTTT.

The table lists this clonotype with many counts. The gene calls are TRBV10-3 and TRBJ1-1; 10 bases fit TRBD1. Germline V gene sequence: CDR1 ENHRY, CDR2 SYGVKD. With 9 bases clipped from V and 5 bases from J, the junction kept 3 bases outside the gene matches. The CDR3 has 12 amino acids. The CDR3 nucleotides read TGTGCCATTTCGGACAGGGGGACTGAAGCTTTCTTT. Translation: CAISDRGTEAFF.

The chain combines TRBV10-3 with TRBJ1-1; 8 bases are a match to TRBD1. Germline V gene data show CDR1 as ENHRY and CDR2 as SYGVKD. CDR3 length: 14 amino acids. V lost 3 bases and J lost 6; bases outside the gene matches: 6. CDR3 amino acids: CAISDVAGGAEAFF. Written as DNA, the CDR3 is TGTGCCATCAGTGACGTGGCAGGGGGCGCTGAAGCTTTCTTT.

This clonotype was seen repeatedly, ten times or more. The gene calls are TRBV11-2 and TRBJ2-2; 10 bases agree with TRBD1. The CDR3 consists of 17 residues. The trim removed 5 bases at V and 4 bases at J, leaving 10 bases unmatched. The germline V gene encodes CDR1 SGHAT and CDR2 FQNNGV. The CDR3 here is CASSRAGTGVVTGELFF. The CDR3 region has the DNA TGTGCCAGCAGCCGGGCCGGGACAGGGGTCGTCACCGGGGAGCTGTTTTTT.

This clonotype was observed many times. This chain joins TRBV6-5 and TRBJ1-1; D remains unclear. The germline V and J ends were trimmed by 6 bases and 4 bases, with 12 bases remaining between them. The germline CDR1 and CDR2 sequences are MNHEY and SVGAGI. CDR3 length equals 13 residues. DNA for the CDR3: TGTGCCAGCAGGCCGCCAGCCCGCACTGAAGCTTTCTTT. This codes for CASRPPARTEAFF.

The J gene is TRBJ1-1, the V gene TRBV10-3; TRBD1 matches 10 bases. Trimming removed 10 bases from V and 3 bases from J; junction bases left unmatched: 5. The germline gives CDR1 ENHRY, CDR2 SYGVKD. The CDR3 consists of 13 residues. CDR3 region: CANAGTGDTEAFF. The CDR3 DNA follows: TGTGCCAACGCCGGGACAGGGGACACTGAAGCTTTCTTT.

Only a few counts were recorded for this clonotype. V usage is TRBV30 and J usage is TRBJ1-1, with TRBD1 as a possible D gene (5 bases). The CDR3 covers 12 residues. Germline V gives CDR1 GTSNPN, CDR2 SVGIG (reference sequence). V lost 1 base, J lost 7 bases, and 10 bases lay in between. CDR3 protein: CAWSGAGLEAFF. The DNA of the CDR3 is TGTGCCTGGAGTGGGGCAGGGCTTGAAGCTTTCTTT.

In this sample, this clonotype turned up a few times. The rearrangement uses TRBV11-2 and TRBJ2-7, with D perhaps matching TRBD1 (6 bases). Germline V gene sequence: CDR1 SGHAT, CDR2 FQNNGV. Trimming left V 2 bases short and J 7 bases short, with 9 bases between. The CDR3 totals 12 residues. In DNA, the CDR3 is TGTGCCAGCAGCTTATGGCAGGGGGAGCAGTACTTC. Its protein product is CASSLWQGEQYF.